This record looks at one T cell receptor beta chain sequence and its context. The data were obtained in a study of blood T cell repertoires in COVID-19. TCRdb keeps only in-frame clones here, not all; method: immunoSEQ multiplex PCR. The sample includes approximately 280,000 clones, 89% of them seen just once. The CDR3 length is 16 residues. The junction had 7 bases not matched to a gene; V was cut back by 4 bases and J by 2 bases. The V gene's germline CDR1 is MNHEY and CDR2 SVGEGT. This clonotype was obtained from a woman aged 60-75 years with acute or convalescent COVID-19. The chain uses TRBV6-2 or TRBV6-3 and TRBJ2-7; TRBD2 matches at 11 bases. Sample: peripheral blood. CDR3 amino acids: CASSSPSSGRAYEQYF. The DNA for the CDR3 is TGTGCCAGCAGTTCCCCAAGTAGCGGGAGGGCCTACGAGCAGTACTTC.